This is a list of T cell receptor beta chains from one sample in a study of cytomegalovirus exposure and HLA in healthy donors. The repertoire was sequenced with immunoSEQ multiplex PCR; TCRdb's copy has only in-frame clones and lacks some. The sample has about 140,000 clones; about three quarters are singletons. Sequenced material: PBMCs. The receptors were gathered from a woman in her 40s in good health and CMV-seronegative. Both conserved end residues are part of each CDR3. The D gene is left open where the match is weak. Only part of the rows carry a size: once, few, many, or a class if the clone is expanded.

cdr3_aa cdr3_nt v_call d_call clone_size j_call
CASSNGGQDTEAFF TGTGCCAGCAGCAACGGGGGGCAGGACACTGAAGCTTTCTTT TRBV6-6 . . TRBJ1-1
CASSTGQLNTEAFF TGTGCCAGTAGTACCGGACAGTTGAACACTGAAGCTTTCTTT TRBV19 . . TRBJ1-1
CASRDRGNEKLFF TGTGCCAGCAGGGACAGGGGTAATGAAAAACTGTTTTTT TRBV2 TRBD1 . TRBJ1-4
CAISESSWTGPNNYGYTF TGTGCCATCAGTGAGTCATCTTGGACAGGCCCTAATAACTATGGCTACACCTTC TRBV10-3 TRBD1 . TRBJ1-2
CASSGAGLAGGPTPNEQFF TGCGCCAGCAGTGGGGCAGGGCTAGCGGGGGGGCCCACCCCAAATGAGCAGTTCTTC TRBV10-2 TRBD2 once TRBJ2-1
CASSPTSGTGGPNTEAFF TGTGCCAGCAGCCCCACCTCTGGTACAGGGGGCCCTAACACTGAAGCTTTCTTT TRBV7-9 TRBD1 . TRBJ1-1
CSSSSPGQGAWEAFF TGTTCCAGCAGCTCCCCGGGACAGGGGGCCTGGGAAGCTTTCTTT TRBV7-9 TRBD1 . TRBJ1-1
CASSRQGSREDTQYF TGCGCCAGCAGCCGACAGGGCAGTAGGGAAGATACGCAGTATTTT TRBV5-1 TRBD1 . TRBJ2-3
CASSLGSGGPNQPQHF TGTGCCAGCAGCTTAGGAAGTGGGGGCCCCAATCAGCCCCAGCATTTT TRBV7-9 . . TRBJ1-5
CASSSTLNTEAFF TGTGCCAGCAGTTCCACACTAAACACTGAAGCTTTCTTT TRBV13 . . TRBJ1-1
CASRLGGRNTEAFF TGTGCCAGCAGGTTAGGGGGTAGGAACACTGAAGCTTTCTTT TRBV6-5 . . TRBJ1-1
CSSSLSGGKTEAFF TGTTCCAGCAGCTTATCCGGGGGAAAGACTGAAGCTTTCTTT TRBV7-9 . . TRBJ1-1
CASSLDRANEKLFF TGTGCCAGCAGCTTAGACCGCGCTAATGAAAAACTGTTTTTT TRBV7-2 . . TRBJ1-4
CASSADINYGYTF TGTGCCAGTAGTGCCGACATCAACTATGGCTACACCTTC TRBV19 . . TRBJ1-2
CASILDREPTNEKLFF TGTGCCAGCATTCTCGACAGGGAACCGACTAATGAAAAACTGTTTTTT TRBV2 TRBD1 . TRBJ1-4
CASLGAQGASYEQYF TGTGCTTCTCTCGGAGCCCAGGGGGCTTCCTACGAGCAGTACTTC TRBV2 TRBD1 once TRBJ2-7
CASSKTGCQPQHF TGTGCCAGCAGCAAGACAGGGTGCCAGCCCCAGCATTTT TRBV21-1 . . TRBJ1-5
CATSRGWVDSSGNTIYF TGTGCCACCAGCAGAGGTTGGGTCGACAGCTCTGGAAACACCATATATTTT TRBV15 . . TRBJ1-3
CASSLDGQNPEAFF TGTGCCAGCAGCCTTGACGGACAGAATCCTGAAGCTTTCTTT TRBV4-2 . few TRBJ1-1
CASSLTAISDTQYF TGTGCCAGCAGTTTAACCGCTATATCAGATACGCAGTATTTT TRBV27 . . TRBJ2-3
CASRRTGPTEAFF TGTGCCAGCAGACGGACAGGGCCCACTGAAGCTTTCTTT TRBV2 TRBD1 . TRBJ1-1
CASSQRSQGNSPEAQHF TGCGCCAGCAGCCAACGAAGCCAGGGGAATTCCCCGGAAGCCCAGCATTTT TRBV4-1 . . TRBJ1-5
CASSSQGSESPLHF TGTGCCAGCAGTTCACAGGGGTCAGAATCACCCCTCCACTTT TRBV5-8 TRBD1 . TRBJ1-6
CATSRDGRGTEAFF TGTGCCACCAGCAGAGACGGCCGGGGCACTGAAGCTTTCTTT TRBV15 . . TRBJ1-1
CASTEGTTDTQYF TGTGCCAGCACGGAGGGTACAACAGATACGCAGTATTTT TRBV28 . . TRBJ2-3
CASSYSRGTEAFF TGTGCCAGCAGTTACTCTCGGGGCACTGAAGCTTTCTTT TRBV6-5 . . TRBJ1-1
CAISPDSNYGYTF TGTGCCATCAGCCCGGACAGTAACTATGGCTACACCTTC TRBV10-3 . . TRBJ1-2
CASSVHRVSEQFF TGTGCCAGCAGTGTCCACAGGGTTAGTGAGCAGTTCTTC TRBV27 . . TRBJ2-1
CASSYRGTGLYEQYF TGTGCCAGCAGTTACCGTGGGACAGGGCTTTACGAGCAGTACTTC TRBV6-5 TRBD1 . TRBJ2-7
CASSQDMGQTVYGYTF TGTGCCAGCAGCCAAGATATGGGGCAGACAGTCTATGGCTACACCTTC TRBV4-2 . . TRBJ1-2
CASRASGGAYEQFF TGTGCCAGCAGAGCCAGCGGGGGGGCCTATGAGCAGTTCTTC TRBV4-2 TRBD2 few TRBJ2-1
CASSALVNTEAFF TGTGCCAGCAGCGCCTTAGTGAACACTGAAGCTTTCTTT TRBV9 . . TRBJ1-1
CASSRTGDEQYF TGTGCCAGCAGCCGCACAGGGGACGAGCAGTACTTC TRBV9 TRBD1 . TRBJ2-7
CASSKPRGTGYNEQFF TGTGCCAGTAGTAAACCCCGGGGGACCGGGTACAATGAGCAGTTCTTC TRBV19 . few TRBJ2-1
CASSQDSVFGRTSTDTQYF TGCGCCAGCAGCCAAGATTCTGTTTTCGGGAGGACTAGCACAGATACGCAGTATTTT TRBV4-3 TRBD2 . TRBJ2-3
CASSDSNQPQHF TGTGCCAGCAGTGACTCGAATCAGCCCCAGCATTTT TRBV28 . . TRBJ1-5
CASSLGHNEQFF TGCGCCAGCAGCTTGGGGCACAATGAGCAGTTCTTC TRBV5-1 . . TRBJ2-1
CASSFSPNQPQHF TGTGCCAGCAGCTTTTCCCCTAATCAGCCCCAGCATTTT TRBV11-2 . . TRBJ1-5